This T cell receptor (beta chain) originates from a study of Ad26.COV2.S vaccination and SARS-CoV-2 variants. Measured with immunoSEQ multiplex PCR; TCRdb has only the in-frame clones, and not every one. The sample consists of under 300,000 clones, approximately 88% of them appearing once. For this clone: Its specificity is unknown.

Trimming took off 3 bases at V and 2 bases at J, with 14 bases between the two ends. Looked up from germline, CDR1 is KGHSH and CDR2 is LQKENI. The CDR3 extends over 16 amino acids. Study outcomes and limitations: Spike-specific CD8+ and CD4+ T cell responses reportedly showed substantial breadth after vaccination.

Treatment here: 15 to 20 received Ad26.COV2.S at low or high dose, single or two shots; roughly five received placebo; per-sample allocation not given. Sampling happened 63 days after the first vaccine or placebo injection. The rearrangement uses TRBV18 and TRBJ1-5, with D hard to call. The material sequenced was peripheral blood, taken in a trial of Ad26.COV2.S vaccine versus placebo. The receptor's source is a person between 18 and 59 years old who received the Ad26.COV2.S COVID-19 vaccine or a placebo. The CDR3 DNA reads TGTGCCAGCTCACCTACTCCCCCCGGGGGCAATCAGCCCCAGCATTTT. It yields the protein CASSPTPPGGNQPQHF.